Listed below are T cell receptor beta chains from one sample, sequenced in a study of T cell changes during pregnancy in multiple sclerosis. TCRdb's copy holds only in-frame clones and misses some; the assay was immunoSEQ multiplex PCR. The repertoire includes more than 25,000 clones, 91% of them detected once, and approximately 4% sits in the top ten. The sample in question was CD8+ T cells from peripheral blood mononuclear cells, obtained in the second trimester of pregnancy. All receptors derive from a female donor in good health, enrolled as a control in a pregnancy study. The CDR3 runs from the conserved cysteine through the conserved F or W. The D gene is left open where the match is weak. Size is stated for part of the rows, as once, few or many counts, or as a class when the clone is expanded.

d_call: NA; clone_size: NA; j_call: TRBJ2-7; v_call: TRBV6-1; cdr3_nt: TGTGCCAGCAGCGACAGGAGCTCCTACGAGCAGTACTTC; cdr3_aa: CASSDRSSYEQYF
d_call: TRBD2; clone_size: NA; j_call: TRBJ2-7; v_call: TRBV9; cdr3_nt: TGTGCCAGCGGGGCCGGGGGGACCTACGAGCAGTACTTC; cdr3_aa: CASGAGGTYEQYF
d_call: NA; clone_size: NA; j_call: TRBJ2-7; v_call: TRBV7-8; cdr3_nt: TGTGCCAGCAGCGAAGGTGGGGGGAGCTCCTACGAGCAGTACTTC; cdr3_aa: CASSEGGGSSYEQYF
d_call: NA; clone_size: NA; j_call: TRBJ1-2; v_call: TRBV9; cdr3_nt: TGTGCCAGCAGCGGCGTAAAGGAACGAGGCTATGGCTACACCTTC; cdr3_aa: CASSGVKERGYGYTF
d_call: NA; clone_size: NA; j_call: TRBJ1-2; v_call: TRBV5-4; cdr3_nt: TGTGCCAGCAGCTTGGAGGGGGGGCCATTTTTTGGCTACACCTTC; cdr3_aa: CASSLEGGPFFGYTF
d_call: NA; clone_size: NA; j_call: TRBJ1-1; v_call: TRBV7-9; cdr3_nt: TGTGCCAGCAGCTTAGTTTTTTCCAGGGAAACTGAAGCTTTCTTT; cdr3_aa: CASSLVFSRETEAFF
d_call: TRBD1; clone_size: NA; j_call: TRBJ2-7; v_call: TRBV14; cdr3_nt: TGTGCCAGCAGCCAAGTGGATAACGGGACAGGGATGAACGAGCAGTACTTC; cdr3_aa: CASSQVDNGTGMNEQYF
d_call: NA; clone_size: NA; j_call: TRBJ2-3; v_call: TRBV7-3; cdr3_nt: TGTGCCAGCAGCTTAATTGGCGGGGCACTGGATACGCAGTATTTT; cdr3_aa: CASSLIGGALDTQYF
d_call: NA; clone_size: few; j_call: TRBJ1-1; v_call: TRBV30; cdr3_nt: TGTGCCTGGAGTGTCGGCGCGGGCACTGAAGCTTTCTTT; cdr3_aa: CAWSVGAGTEAFF
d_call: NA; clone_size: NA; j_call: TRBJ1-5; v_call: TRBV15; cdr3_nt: TGTGCCACCAGCAGAGGGGGGGGATTTTATAGCAATCAGCCCCAGCATTTT; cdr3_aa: CATSRGGGFYSNQPQHF
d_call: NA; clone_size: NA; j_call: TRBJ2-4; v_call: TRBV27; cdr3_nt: TGTGCCAGCAGTTTAAGGGGGAGAGCCAAAAACATTCAGTACTTC; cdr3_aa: CASSLRGRAKNIQYF
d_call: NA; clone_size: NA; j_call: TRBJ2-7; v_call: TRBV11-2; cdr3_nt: TGTGCCAGCAGCTTAGAACCAGACTACGAGCAGTACTTC; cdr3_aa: CASSLEPDYEQYF
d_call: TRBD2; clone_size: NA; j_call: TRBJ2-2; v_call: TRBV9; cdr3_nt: TGTGCCAGCAGTAGTCCGGGACTAGCGGGGGGGCGCTCCGCCGGGGAGCTGTTTTTT; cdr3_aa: CASSSPGLAGGRSAGELFF
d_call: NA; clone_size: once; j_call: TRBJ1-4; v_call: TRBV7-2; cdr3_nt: TGTGCCAGCAGCTCCCGGGCAACTAATGAAAAACTGTTTTTT; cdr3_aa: CASSSRATNEKLFF
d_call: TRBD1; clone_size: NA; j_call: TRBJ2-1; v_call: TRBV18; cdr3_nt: TGTGCCAGCTCATCACTTACAGGGGCGCACCCCTACAATGAGCAGTTCTTC; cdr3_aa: CASSSLTGAHPYNEQFF
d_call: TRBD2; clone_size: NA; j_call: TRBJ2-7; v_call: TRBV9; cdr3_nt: TGTGCCAGCAGCGTAGAACCTAGCGGGCGAGACGAGCAGTACTTC; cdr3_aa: CASSVEPSGRDEQYF
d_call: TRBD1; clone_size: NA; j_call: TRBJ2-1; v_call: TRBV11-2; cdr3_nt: TGTGCCAGCAGCTCTTCTGGGACAGGCAATGAGCAGTTCTTC; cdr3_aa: CASSSSGTGNEQFF
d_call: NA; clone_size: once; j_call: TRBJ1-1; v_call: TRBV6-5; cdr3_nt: TGTGCCAGCAGTAAAACCGGGGAGTACCGGGGAGCTTTCTTT; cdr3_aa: CASSKTGEYRGAFF
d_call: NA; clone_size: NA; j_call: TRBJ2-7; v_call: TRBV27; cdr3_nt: TGTGCCAGCACAGGTCCTCATTACGAGCAGTACTTC; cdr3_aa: CASTGPHYEQYF
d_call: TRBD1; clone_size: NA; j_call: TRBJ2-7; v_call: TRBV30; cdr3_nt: TGTGCCTGGGGACAGGGTACGAACGAGCAGTACTTC; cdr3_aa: CAWGQGTNEQYF
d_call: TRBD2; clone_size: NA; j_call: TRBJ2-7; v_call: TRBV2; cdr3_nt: TGTGCCACTATAGGACTAGCGGGCTACGAGCAGTACTTC; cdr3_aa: CATIGLAGYEQYF
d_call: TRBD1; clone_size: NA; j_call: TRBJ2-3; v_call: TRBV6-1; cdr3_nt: TGTGCCAGTGACAGGGGTTCAGATACGCAGTATTTT; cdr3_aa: CASDRGSDTQYF
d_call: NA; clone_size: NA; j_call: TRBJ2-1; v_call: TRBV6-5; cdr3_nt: TGTGCCACTTCGCAAGGGGGGGGGCCTATGTATGAGCAGTTCTTC; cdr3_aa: CATSQGGGPMYEQFF
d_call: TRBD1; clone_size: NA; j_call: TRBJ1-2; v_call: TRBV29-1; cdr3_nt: TGCAGCGTGACAGGGTCGAACTATGGCTACACCTTC; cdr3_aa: CSVTGSNYGYTF
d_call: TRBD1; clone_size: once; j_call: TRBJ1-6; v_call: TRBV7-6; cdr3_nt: TGTGCCAGCAGCATAGAGATTGACAGGGGAAATTCACCCCTCCACTTT; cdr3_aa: CASSIEIDRGNSPLHF
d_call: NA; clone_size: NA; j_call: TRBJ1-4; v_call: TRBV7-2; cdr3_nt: TGTGCCAGCAGCTTAGGAACAGGAAAAGGGGGAAATGAAAAACTGTTTTTT; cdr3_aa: CASSLGTGKGGNEKLFF